These 12 T cell receptor beta chains originate from one sample sequenced in a study of PD-1 blockade in classical Hodgkin lymphoma (dated by TCRdb to 2019 to 2021). The protocol used for the library was the immunoSEQ multiplex PCR assay. The immuneACCESS repertoire file appears here via TCRdb, limited to in-frame rearrangements. These files lack a portion of the clones; in checked studies, under half of the deficit traces to unresolved V genes, and the cause of the others is not known. For this sample the table gives about 39,000 clones, of which 77% were detected only once. 7.5% to 10% of the sample lies in the top ten. This specimen's time point label, per the study, means: cycle 4 day 1 (C4D1), after about 6 weeks of nivolumab. All trial patients had relapsed after autologous stem cell transplantation, with cohorts A, B and C differing in prior brentuximab vedotin exposure. Here the sequenced sample was peripheral blood mononuclear cells (PBMCs), taken before the fourth cycle of nivolumab. These receptors all come from a human donor with classical Hodgkin lymphoma.

In this sample, this clone turned up once. The chain couples TRBV5-1 to TRBJ2-5; 8 bases match TRBD2. Germline CDR1 and CDR2: SGHRS and YFSETQ. The CDR3 spans 17 residues. Losses at the gene ends were 2 bases for V and 1 base for J; bases not matched to a gene: 10. CDR3 coding DNA: TGCGCCAGCAGCTTTAACGGGGGGGGCCCACCCCAAGAGACCCAGTACTTC. Amino acid sequence: CASSFNGGGPPQETQYF.

The chain is built from TRBV10-1 and TRBJ2-7; 11 nucleotides align to TRBD1. Germline-derived CDR1 and CDR2 are WNHNN and SYGVQD (reference sequence). The CDR3 extends over 17 amino acids. Trimming at V came to 3 bases and at J to 6 bases, leaving 13 bases not matched to a gene. The CDR3 DNA sequence: TGCGCCAGCAGTGAACCCCCCGGGACAGGGGGTTCAGGCGAGCAGTACTTC. It yields the protein CASSEPPGTGGSGEQYF.

The genes are TRBV18 and TRBJ2-5, with 10 positions matching TRBD1. J was trimmed by 3 bases and V by 4 bases; bases with no gene match: 8. CDR1 and CDR2 from the germline V gene are KGHSH and LQKENI. The CDR3 has 16 residues. The CDR3 region is CASSRLWDRGKETQYF. CDR3 nucleotide sequence: TGTGCCAGCTCACGACTATGGGACAGGGGTAAAGAGACCCAGTACTTC.

This clone was detected once. The rearrangement uses TRBV27 and TRBJ2-1; D might be TRBD2 (5 bases). The CDR3 extends over 12 amino acids. The germline gives CDR1 MNHEY, CDR2 SMNVEV (reference sequence). V was clipped by 5 bases and J by 13 bases, with 15 bases between them. The CDR3 nucleotides are TGTGCCAGCAGTCCACTAGAGGGTGTACAGTTCTTC. Translating gives CASSPLEGVQFF.

This chain links TRBV2 with TRBJ1-3, with D hard to call. The CDR3 spans 15 residues. Trimming removed 7 bases at V and 1 base at J, with 14 bases between. The germline CDR1 and CDR2 sequences are SNHLY and FYNNEI. CDR3 protein: CASKRVPLSGNTIYF. The CDR3, as DNA: TGTGCCAGCAAAAGGGTCCCATTATCTGGAAACACCATATATTTT.

The CDR3 here is CASSDRGQTYEQYF. The CDR3 bases are TGTGCCAGCAGCGACCGGGGACAGACCTACGAGCAGTACTTC. The genes are TRBV6-9 and TRBJ2-7, with 7 bases identical to TRBD1. This CDR3 is 14 amino acids long. Losses at the gene ends were 6 bases for V and 2 bases for J; bases not matched to a gene: 7. Germline lookup yields CDR1 MNHGY and CDR2 SVAAGI.

This clone appeared a few times. The J gene is TRBJ1-2, the V gene TRBV10-3; TRBD1 is a possible D gene (5 bases). CDR1 is ENHRY, CDR2 SYGVKD, per germline. The CDR3 spans 17 residues. V shed 2 bases and J shed 7 bases, with 23 bases lying between them. The CDR3 DNA is TGTGCCATCAGTGAGGGGGACCGAGGGCCCGAGGGGAGTGGCTACACCTTC. The encoded protein is CAISEGDRGPEGSGYTF.

The chain employs TRBV5-4 and TRBJ1-4; D unclear. The ends were cut back, 5 bases at V and 7 bases at J, with 9 bases in the middle. Germline V CDR1 and CDR2: SGHNT, YYREEE (reference sequence). The CDR3 is made up of 12 amino acids. CDR3 amino acids: CASRGAGEKLFF. The CDR3 DNA reads as TGTGCCAGCAGGGGAGCGGGTGAAAAACTGTTTTTT.

This rearrangement joins TRBV7-9 to TRBJ1-2; no reliable D call. This CDR3 contains 15 residues. Looked up from germline, CDR1 is SEHNR and CDR2 is FQNEAQ (reference sequence). Trimming took 4 bases from V and 6 from J, leaving 18 bases between them. CDR3 region: CASSSRWGEEDGYTF. CDR3 in DNA: TGTGCCAGCAGCTCTAGGTGGGGAGAAGAGGATGGCTACACCTTC.

The chain couples TRBV4-2 to TRBJ2-1; D may be TRBD1 or TRBD2 (6 bases each). The V end was cut by 3 bases, the J end by 7 bases, with 16 bases between. Germline-derived CDR1 and CDR2 are LGHNA and YNFKEQ. The CDR3 contains 15 residues. The CDR3 region is CASSHSPGGTNEQFF. CDR3 coding DNA: TGTGCCAGCAGCCACAGCCCCGGGGGCACAAATGAGCAGTTCTTC.

The genes are TRBV7-2 and TRBJ1-5, with D possibly being TRBD1 (6 bases). From germline, CDR1 is SGHTA and CDR2 FQGNSA. Deletions cut 3 bases from V and 4 bases from J, with 7 bases between. The CDR3 is made up of 13 amino acids. CDR3 in DNA: TGTGCCAGCAGCTTCACAGGGAATCAGCCCCAGCATTTT. Translated: CASSFTGNQPQHF.

The rearrangement links TRBV7-2 to TRBJ2-7; D is unclear. Germline-derived CDR1 and CDR2 are SGHTA and FQGNSA. Trimming left V 5 bases short and J 2 bases short, with 10 bases between. The CDR3 has 13 amino acids. The CDR3 protein is CASSRKNAYEQYF. For the CDR3, the DNA is TGTGCCAGCAGCCGGAAAAATGCCTACGAGCAGTACTTC. The variable domain in full, completed from reference TRBV7-2 and TRBJ2-7, reads GAGVSQSPSNKVTEKGKDVELRCDPISGHTALYWYRQSLGQGLEFLIYFQGNSAPDKSGLPSDRFSAERTGGSVSTLTIQRTQQEDSAVYLCASSRKNAYEQYFGPGTRLTVT.